The clone carrying this T cell receptor (beta chain) was seen more than once but under ten times. The antigen is undetermined. An end of the junction does not agree with germline; a read error may underlie this. Additional DNA sequences in this sample encode the identical CDR3. TCRdb called clones again from the PCR reads with MiXCR. The table has roughly 58,000 clones, approximately 4.1% seen once; the top ten hold approximately 20%. The CDR3 runs 13 residues. Germline CDR1 is SQVTM and CDR2 is ANQGSEA. No treatment of any kind had been given to any patient before thyroid surgery. This sample is part of a study of metastatic and nonmetastatic thyroid tumors. Overall study: Where malignant and benign thyroid patients were concerned, repertoires were compared across blood and tumor or nodule tissue. Study observations and caveats: In blood and tumor, TCR beta diversity was reportedly significantly higher in malignant thyroid tumors than in benign nodules.

The rearrangement joins TRBV29-1 to TRBJ2-3; a possible D gene is TRBD2 (6 bases). Sequencing used blood. This sequence was found in a female donor with papillary thyroid cancer or a benign thyroid nodule (not recorded which). Some clones in this sample may be carry-over from other donors' samples. DNA for the CDR3: TGTAGCCTGGCGAAGGGAGGTTCAGATACGCAGTATTTT. It translates to CSLAKGGSDTQYF.